A selection of T cell receptor beta chains follows, all from one sample in a study of cytomegalovirus exposure and HLA in healthy donors. This table comes from immunoSEQ multiplex PCR, and its TCRdb copy is limited to in-frame clones, with some not included. The repertoire has tens of thousands of clones, approximately 70% of them found once; the top ten carry roughly 4.9%. Sequenced material: PBMCs. Source of these receptors: a man aged 60 to 75 in good health and CMV-seropositive. CDR3s include the opening cysteine and the closing phenylalanine or tryptophan. Fields, in order: clone size, J gene, D gene, V gene, CDR3 protein, CDR3 DNA. D genes are given only for firm matches. Some rows mark clone size as missing; the rest say once, few, many or name a class of expanded clone.

abundance: -; j_gene: TRBJ2-7; d_gene: TRBD1; v_gene: TRBV30; CDR3aa: CAWNRDRGLYEQYF; CDR3nt: TGTGCCTGGAACCGGGACAGGGGTTTGTACGAGCAGTACTTC
abundance: -; j_gene: TRBJ1-2; d_gene: TRBD1; v_gene: TRBV14; CDR3aa: CASSQAGTGIYGYTF; CDR3nt: TGTGCCAGCAGCCAAGCCGGGACAGGGATCTATGGCTACACCTTC
abundance: few; j_gene: TRBJ2-1; d_gene: -; v_gene: TRBV5-8; CDR3aa: CASSLLGGASSYNEQFF; CDR3nt: TGTGCCAGCAGCTTGCTGGGCGGGGCAAGCTCCTACAATGAGCAGTTCTTC
abundance: -; j_gene: TRBJ1-1; d_gene: TRBD1; v_gene: TRBV6-5; CDR3aa: CASSTSTGGNTEAFF; CDR3nt: TGTGCCAGCAGTACCTCGACAGGGGGGAACACTGAAGCTTTCTTT
abundance: few; j_gene: TRBJ2-7; d_gene: TRBD1; v_gene: TRBV19; CDR3aa: CASSPGQILYEQYF; CDR3nt: TGTGCCAGTAGCCCGGGACAGATCCTCTACGAGCAGTACTTC
abundance: once; j_gene: TRBJ2-2; d_gene: -; v_gene: TRBV5-1; CDR3aa: CASSFGGNTGELFF; CDR3nt: TGCGCCAGCAGCTTCGGAGGTAACACCGGGGAGCTGTTCTTT
abundance: few; j_gene: TRBJ2-4; d_gene: TRBD2; v_gene: TRBV9; CDR3aa: CASSVEAGGGKNIQYF; CDR3nt: TGTGCCAGCAGCGTAGAAGCGGGAGGCGGCAAAAACATTCAGTACTTC
abundance: -; j_gene: TRBJ1-1; d_gene: TRBD1; v_gene: TRBV5-1; CDR3aa: CASSLEQGVNTEAFF; CDR3nt: TGCGCCAGCAGCTTGGAGCAGGGGGTGAACACTGAAGCTTTCTTT
abundance: -; j_gene: TRBJ2-7; d_gene: -; v_gene: TRBV27; CDR3aa: CASSSYNEQYF; CDR3nt: TGTGCCAGCAGTTCCTATAACGAGCAGTACTTC
abundance: -; j_gene: TRBJ2-2; d_gene: -; v_gene: TRBV25-1; CDR3aa: CASSLTGFGELFF; CDR3nt: TGTGCCAGCAGCCTAACAGGGTTCGGGGAGCTGTTTTTT
abundance: few; j_gene: TRBJ2-2; d_gene: TRBD2; v_gene: TRBV6-1; CDR3aa: CASSEGLADTGELFF; CDR3nt: TGTGCCAGCAGTGAAGGGCTAGCGGACACCGGGGAGCTGTTTTTT
abundance: -; j_gene: TRBJ2-2; d_gene: TRBD1; v_gene: TRBV27; CDR3aa: CASSPNYRGPGELFF; CDR3nt: TGTGCCAGCAGTCCAAACTACAGGGGCCCCGGGGAGCTGTTTTTT
abundance: few; j_gene: TRBJ2-4; d_gene: TRBD1; v_gene: TRBV7-3; CDR3aa: CASSSETRDRNIQYF; CDR3nt: TGTGCCAGCAGCTCAGAAACCCGGGACAGAAACATTCAGTACTTC
abundance: -; j_gene: TRBJ1-4; d_gene: -; v_gene: TRBV30; CDR3aa: CASQFATNEKLFF; CDR3nt: TGTGCCTCGCAGTTTGCAACTAATGAAAAACTGTTTTTT
abundance: -; j_gene: TRBJ1-2; d_gene: -; v_gene: TRBV20-1; CDR3aa: CSAALEYGYTF; CDR3nt: TGCAGTGCTGCCCTCGAGTATGGCTACACCTTC
abundance: -; j_gene: TRBJ2-1; d_gene: -; v_gene: TRBV14; CDR3aa: CASSQEQGSGQFF; CDR3nt: TGTGCCAGCAGCCAAGAACAGGGATCGGGGCAGTTCTTC
abundance: -; j_gene: TRBJ2-3; d_gene: -; v_gene: TRBV9; CDR3aa: CASSVEGGTSTDTQYF; CDR3nt: TGTGCCAGCAGCGTAGAGGGCGGGACCAGCACAGATACGCAGTATTTT
abundance: few; j_gene: TRBJ2-7; d_gene: TRBD1; v_gene: TRBV6-1; CDR3aa: CASIVTGTGWYEQYF; CDR3nt: TGTGCCAGCATAGTCACCGGGACAGGGTGGTACGAGCAGTACTTC
abundance: -; j_gene: TRBJ2-1; d_gene: -; v_gene: TRBV11-3; CDR3aa: CASSSTVHEQFF; CDR3nt: TGTGCCAGCAGCTCCACGGTCCATGAGCAGTTCTTC
abundance: -; j_gene: TRBJ1-5; d_gene: TRBD1; v_gene: TRBV28; CDR3aa: CASTSQGNQPQHF; CDR3nt: TGTGCCAGCACCTCACAGGGGAATCAGCCCCAGCATTTT
abundance: -; j_gene: TRBJ1-2; d_gene: -; v_gene: TRBV11-2; CDR3aa: CASSLGRGGYGYTF; CDR3nt: TGTGCCAGCAGCTTAGGGCGAGGAGGCTATGGCTACACCTTC
abundance: -; j_gene: TRBJ1-5; d_gene: TRBD1; v_gene: TRBV10-2; CDR3aa: CASRNDREVHFDSNQPQHF; CDR3nt: TGCGCCAGCAGGAACGACAGGGAGGTTCACTTCGATAGCAATCAGCCCCAGCATTTT
abundance: -; j_gene: TRBJ2-7; d_gene: -; v_gene: TRBV18; CDR3aa: CASSPIGLQDYEQYF; CDR3nt: TGTGCCAGCTCACCAATCGGACTCCAAGACTACGAGCAGTACTTC
abundance: few; j_gene: TRBJ2-7; d_gene: -; v_gene: TRBV7-9; CDR3aa: CAGGGNSYEQYF; CDR3nt: TGTGCCGGCGGTGGAAACTCCTACGAGCAGTACTTC
abundance: -; j_gene: TRBJ2-1; d_gene: -; v_gene: TRBV5-6; CDR3aa: CASSLRDYNEQFF; CDR3nt: TGTGCCAGCAGCTTACGGGACTACAATGAGCAGTTCTTC
abundance: once; j_gene: TRBJ2-7; d_gene: TRBD2; v_gene: TRBV18; CDR3aa: CASSPVAGGPVEQYF; CDR3nt: TGTGCCAGCTCACCGGTAGCGGGGGGGCCCGTCGAGCAGTACTTC
abundance: once; j_gene: TRBJ2-7; d_gene: TRBD1; v_gene: TRBV6-5; CDR3aa: CASSPGQGSDEQYF; CDR3nt: TGTGCCAGCAGTCCGGGACAGGGGAGCGACGAGCAGTACTTC
abundance: -; j_gene: TRBJ1-1; d_gene: -; v_gene: TRBV30; CDR3aa: CAWSVDTAGGTEAFF; CDR3nt: TGTGCCTGGAGTGTAGATACCGCGGGAGGCACTGAAGCTTTCTTT
abundance: -; j_gene: TRBJ1-2; d_gene: -; v_gene: TRBV20-1; CDR3aa: CSAPGDRGYTF; CDR3nt: TGCAGTGCTCCAGGGGACCGGGGCTACACCTTC
abundance: -; j_gene: TRBJ2-2; d_gene: -; v_gene: TRBV19; CDR3aa: CASSNLATGELFF; CDR3nt: TGTGCCAGTAGTAATCTAGCCACCGGGGAGCTGTTTTTT
abundance: -; j_gene: TRBJ1-4; d_gene: -; v_gene: TRBV7-2; CDR3aa: CASSFQGSNEKLFF; CDR3nt: TGTGCCAGCAGCTTCCAGGGGTCTAATGAAAAACTGTTTTTT
abundance: -; j_gene: TRBJ2-7; d_gene: -; v_gene: TRBV20-1; CDR3aa: CSARDRAEQYF; CDR3nt: TGCAGTGCTAGAGACAGGGCCGAGCAGTACTTC
abundance: -; j_gene: TRBJ2-1; d_gene: TRBD2; v_gene: TRBV19; CDR3aa: CASSGLGSSYNEQFF; CDR3nt: TGTGCCAGTAGCGGACTAGGGAGCTCCTACAATGAGCAGTTCTTC
abundance: -; j_gene: TRBJ2-7; d_gene: -; v_gene: TRBV9; CDR3aa: CASSVGPTDDYEQYF; CDR3nt: TGTGCCAGCAGCGTAGGACCTACAGACGACTACGAGCAGTACTTC
abundance: -; j_gene: TRBJ1-2; d_gene: -; v_gene: TRBV11-2; CDR3aa: CASSSSGAGDGYTF; CDR3nt: TGTGCCAGCAGCTCTTCAGGGGCGGGCGATGGCTACACCTTC
abundance: -; j_gene: TRBJ2-7; d_gene: -; v_gene: TRBV28; CDR3aa: CASSFFGEQYF; CDR3nt: TGTGCCAGCAGTTTTTTCGGCGAGCAGTACTTC
abundance: once; j_gene: TRBJ2-7; d_gene: TRBD1; v_gene: TRBV7-2; CDR3aa: CASSLQGQNSYEQYF; CDR3nt: TGTGCCAGCAGCCTACAGGGACAGAACTCCTACGAGCAGTACTTC
abundance: few; j_gene: TRBJ2-1; d_gene: TRBD2; v_gene: TRBV7-2; CDR3aa: CASTLSSGGEQFF; CDR3nt: TGTGCCAGCACTTTGAGTAGCGGGGGTGAGCAGTTCTTC
abundance: -; j_gene: TRBJ1-5; d_gene: -; v_gene: TRBV27; CDR3aa: CASSLLGLSNQPQHF; CDR3nt: TGTGCCAGCAGTTTACTAGGCCTTAGCAATCAGCCCCAGCATTTT
abundance: medium-sized; j_gene: TRBJ1-1; d_gene: TRBD1; v_gene: TRBV5-4; CDR3aa: CASRPQGGFESEAFF; CDR3nt: TGTGCCAGCAGGCCACAGGGGGGCTTCGAGTCTGAAGCTTTCTTT
abundance: -; j_gene: TRBJ2-5; d_gene: -; v_gene: TRBV14; CDR3aa: CASSQEWARDQETQYF; CDR3nt: TGTGCCAGCAGCCAAGAATGGGCGCGGGACCAAGAGACCCAGTACTTC
abundance: -; j_gene: TRBJ2-5; d_gene: TRBD2; v_gene: TRBV23-1; CDR3aa: CASSHSKKKRGGQETQYF; CDR3nt: TGCGCCAGCAGTCATTCCAAAAAGAAACGGGGGGGCCAAGAGACCCAGTACTTC